Presented here are 4 T cell receptor beta chains from one specimen sequenced in a study of Tregs in tolerant kidney transplant recipients. Related graft donors supplied nonmyeloablative bone marrow transplants, and mixed chimerism was transient. Sequencing was performed with immunoSEQ multiplex PCR; in TCRdb, only in-frame clones are kept and a portion is missing. This sample has roughly 54,000 clones, with roughly nine tenths found just once. The specimen was CD8+ T cells from blood (PBMCs), collected 12 months after the transplant. All receptors derive from a human patient who received a combined kidney and bone marrow transplant. The graft donor may have given rise to some T cells.

The chain joins TRBV28 to TRBJ2-3; D perhaps matches TRBD2 (6 bases). Germline V gives CDR1 MDHEN, CDR2 SYDVKM. This CDR3 is 16 amino acids long. Trimming took 6 bases from V and 1 from J, leaving 17 bases between them. The CDR3 is CASRPGVAEGTDTQYF. The CDR3 DNA is TGTGCCAGCAGGCCTGGGGTAGCGGAGGGCACAGATACGCAGTATTTT.

The J gene is TRBJ2-2, the V gene TRBV5-8; 7 nucleotides line up with TRBD1. The CDR3 covers 16 residues. After removal of 2 bases from V and 1 base from J, the junction contained 5 bases not matched to a gene. Germline loops: CDR1 SGHTS, CDR2 YDEGEE. CDR3 sequence: CASSLHRTGNTGELFF. In DNA form, the CDR3 reads TGTGCCAGCAGCTTACACAGGACAGGGAACACCGGGGAGCTGTTTTTT. The full variable domain, with the rest looked up from reference TRBV5-8 and TRBJ2-2, is EAGVTQSPTHLIKTRGQQATLRCSPISGHTSVYWYQQALGLGLQFLLWYDEGEERNRGNFPPRFSGRQFPNYSSELNVNALELEDSALYLCASSLHRTGNTGELFFGEGSRLTVL.

The chain recombines TRBV27 with TRBJ2-3, with 8 bases lining up with TRBD2. The V gene's germline CDR1 is MNHEY and CDR2 SMNVEV (reference sequence). The CDR3 covers 16 residues. The trim removed 4 bases at V and 3 bases at J, leaving 9 bases unmatched. CDR3 residues: CASSSRAGEETDTQYF. The CDR3 nucleotides read TGTGCCAGCAGTTCAAGAGCGGGGGAAGAAACAGATACGCAGTATTTT.

The chain links TRBV9 to TRBJ2-7; TRBD1 aligns across 9 bases. Germline-derived CDR1 and CDR2 are SGDLS and YYNGEE. V lost 2 bases to trimming and J lost 4 bases; unmatched junction nucleotides: 13. CDR3 length equals 17 residues. CDR3 residues: CASSVPSRGQGSYEQYF. CDR3 bases: TGTGCCAGCAGCGTCCCGTCTCGGGGACAGGGATCTTACGAGCAGTACTTC.